This T cell receptor beta chain was identified during a study of identical twins. Study-level results: Analyses of zero insertions could, in part, be confounded by invariant MAIT and iNKT cells.

A few counts support this clonotype. Its antigen is still unknown. TCRdb processed the 5' RACE reads anew with MiXCR; each CDR3 protein has one entry. The repertoire holds some 630,000 distinct CDR3 sequences, with 7% to 7.5% as singletons. Trimming took off 7 bases at V and 9 bases at J, with 7 bases between the two ends. The CDR3 runs 10 residues. The sample also formed part of further work on yellow fever vaccine responses in identical twins.

The sequence was obtained from a woman aged 18-29 years in good health. The sequenced material came from PBMCs. The gene calls are TRBV12-3 or TRBV12-4 and TRBJ1-3; D is uncertain. The CDR3, as DNA: TGTGCCAGCATTTCCACCACCATATATTTT. The encoded protein is CASISTTIYF.